The rows below give T cell receptor beta chains drawn from one sample of a study of blood T cell repertoires in COVID-19. Using immunoSEQ multiplex PCR, the repertoire was profiled, and TCRdb retains in-frame clones only, with some absent. The sample includes 470,000 or so clones, approximately 85% of them seen just once. What was sequenced was peripheral blood. The receptors were sampled from a human donor in a cohort sampled during active COVID-19. Both conserved end residues are part of each CDR3. The order of the fields is V gene, clone size, J gene, D gene, CDR3 protein, CDR3 DNA. The D gene is left open where the match is weak. Clone size is given for some rows only: seen once, a few or many times, or a class if the clone is expanded.

V: TRBV29-1; size: -; J: TRBJ1-3; D: -; CDR3: CSVAGLGNTIYF; DNA: TGCAGCGTTGCGGGACTCGGAAACACCATATATTTT
V: TRBV25-1; size: -; J: TRBJ1-2; D: TRBD1; CDR3: CASSESFRGDGYTF; DNA: TGTGCCAGCAGTGAATCGTTCAGGGGGGATGGCTACACCTTC
V: TRBV4-1; size: -; J: TRBJ1-4; D: -; CDR3: CASSQDVGARGEKLFF; DNA: TGCGCCAGCAGCCAAGACGTAGGAGCCCGCGGGGAAAAACTGTTTTTT
V: TRBV27; size: -; J: TRBJ2-2; D: -; CDR3: CASSLSYPGAGGVGELFF; DNA: TGTGCCAGCAGTTTATCGTATCCTGGGGCAGGTGGGGTCGGGGAGCTGTTTTTT
V: TRBV7-9; size: -; J: TRBJ2-7; D: TRBD1; CDR3: CASSPVGQVFGEQYF; DNA: TGTGCCAGCAGCCCAGTGGGACAGGTATTCGGCGAGCAGTACTTC
V: TRBV12-5; size: -; J: TRBJ1-3; D: TRBD1; CDR3: CASGLAQGTGAIFSGNTIYF; DNA: TGTGCTAGTGGTTTGGCCCAAGGGACAGGGGCTATATTCTCTGGAAACACCATATATTTT
V: TRBV7-2; size: -; J: TRBJ2-2; D: -; CDR3: CASSFSGQGGGELFF; DNA: TGTGCCAGCAGCTTTTCAGGGCAGGGCGGCGGGGAGCTGTTTTTT
V: TRBV9; size: few; J: TRBJ1-1; D: -; CDR3: CASSVTKNTEAFF; DNA: TGTGCCAGCAGCGTTACAAAGAACACTGAAGCTTTCTTT
V: TRBV25-1; size: once; J: TRBJ2-3; D: TRBD1; CDR3: CASSSTGGRTDTQYF; DNA: TGTGCCAGCAGTTCTACAGGGGGTAGGACAGATACGCAGTATTTT
V: TRBV19; size: once; J: TRBJ2-5; D: -; CDR3: CASSIKDRLKETQYF; DNA: TGTGCCAGTAGTATAAAGGACAGATTGAAAGAGACCCAGTACTTC
V: TRBV7-3; size: -; J: TRBJ2-1; D: TRBD2; CDR3: CASSQNQLAGYNEQFF; DNA: TGTGCCAGCAGCCAAAATCAGCTAGCGGGATACAATGAGCAGTTCTTC
V: TRBV19; size: -; J: TRBJ2-7; D: TRBD2; CDR3: CASSIDRAGVTYEQYF; DNA: TGTGCCAGTAGTATAGATCGAGCGGGAGTGACTTACGAGCAGTACTTC